These 4 T cell receptor beta chains came from one sample sequenced in a study of CD8+ T cells in alopecia areata. The sequencing template was cDNA reverse transcribed from extracted RNA. Here immunoSEQ multiplex PCR was the method, and the copy in TCRdb shows in-frame clones only, minus some. Among around 200,000 clones listed, less than 65% were seen once. Sample treatment: oral pan-JAK inhibitor, 5-10 mg twice daily. The source material was CD4+ T cells sorted from blood, sampled at week 4, from a patient treated with tofacitinib. The receptors here all came from a human donor with alopecia areata.

V and J are TRBV7-3 and TRBJ2-5; 7 bases agree with TRBD2. Unmatched junction bases numbered 6, after V lost 1 base and J lost 10 bases. Germline V lookup: CDR1 SGHTA, CDR2 FQGTGA. The CDR3 extends over 13 amino acids. The CDR3, as DNA: TGTGCCAGCAGCTTAATGCGCGGGGAGGGCCAGTACTTC. Translated: CASSLMRGEGQYF. The whole variable domain, filled in from reference TRBV7-3 and TRBJ2-5, reads GAGVSQTPSNKVTEKGKYVELRCDPISGHTALYWYRQSLGQGPEFLIYFQGTGAADDSGLPNDRFFAVRPEGSVSTLKIQRTERGDSAVYLCASSLMRGEGQYFGPGTRLLVL.

This sequence joins TRBV6-5 and TRBJ1-5; the D gene is possibly TRBD1 (5 bases). Germline CDR1 and CDR2: MNHEY and SVGAGI. The ends were cut back, 4 bases at V and 0 bases at J, with 13 bases in the middle. CDR3 length: 16 residues. The CDR3 protein is CASSSRAGLSNQPQHF. The CDR3 bases are TGTGCCAGCAGTTCAAGGGCGGGGCTTAGCAATCAGCCCCAGCATTTT.

The J gene is TRBJ1-1, the V gene TRBV29-1, with D possibly TRBD1 on 5 matching bases. From germline, CDR1 is SQVTM and CDR2 ANQGSEA. The CDR3 has 12 amino acids. Deletions cut 7 bases from V and 6 bases from J, with 15 bases between. The CDR3 spells CSAGGTDAEAFF. The DNA for the CDR3 is TGCAGCGCCGGCGGGACGGACGCTGAAGCTTTCTTT.

The CDR3 region is CASSATVRRTNTEAFF. The CDR3 coding sequence is TGTGCCAGCAGCGCGACGGTCAGGAGGACGAACACTGAAGCTTTCTTT. The chain combines TRBV5-6 with TRBJ1-1; D remains unclear. Germline-derived CDR1 and CDR2 are SGHDT and YYEEEE. Trimming left V 4 bases short and J 1 base short, with 17 bases between. This CDR3 is 16 amino acids long.